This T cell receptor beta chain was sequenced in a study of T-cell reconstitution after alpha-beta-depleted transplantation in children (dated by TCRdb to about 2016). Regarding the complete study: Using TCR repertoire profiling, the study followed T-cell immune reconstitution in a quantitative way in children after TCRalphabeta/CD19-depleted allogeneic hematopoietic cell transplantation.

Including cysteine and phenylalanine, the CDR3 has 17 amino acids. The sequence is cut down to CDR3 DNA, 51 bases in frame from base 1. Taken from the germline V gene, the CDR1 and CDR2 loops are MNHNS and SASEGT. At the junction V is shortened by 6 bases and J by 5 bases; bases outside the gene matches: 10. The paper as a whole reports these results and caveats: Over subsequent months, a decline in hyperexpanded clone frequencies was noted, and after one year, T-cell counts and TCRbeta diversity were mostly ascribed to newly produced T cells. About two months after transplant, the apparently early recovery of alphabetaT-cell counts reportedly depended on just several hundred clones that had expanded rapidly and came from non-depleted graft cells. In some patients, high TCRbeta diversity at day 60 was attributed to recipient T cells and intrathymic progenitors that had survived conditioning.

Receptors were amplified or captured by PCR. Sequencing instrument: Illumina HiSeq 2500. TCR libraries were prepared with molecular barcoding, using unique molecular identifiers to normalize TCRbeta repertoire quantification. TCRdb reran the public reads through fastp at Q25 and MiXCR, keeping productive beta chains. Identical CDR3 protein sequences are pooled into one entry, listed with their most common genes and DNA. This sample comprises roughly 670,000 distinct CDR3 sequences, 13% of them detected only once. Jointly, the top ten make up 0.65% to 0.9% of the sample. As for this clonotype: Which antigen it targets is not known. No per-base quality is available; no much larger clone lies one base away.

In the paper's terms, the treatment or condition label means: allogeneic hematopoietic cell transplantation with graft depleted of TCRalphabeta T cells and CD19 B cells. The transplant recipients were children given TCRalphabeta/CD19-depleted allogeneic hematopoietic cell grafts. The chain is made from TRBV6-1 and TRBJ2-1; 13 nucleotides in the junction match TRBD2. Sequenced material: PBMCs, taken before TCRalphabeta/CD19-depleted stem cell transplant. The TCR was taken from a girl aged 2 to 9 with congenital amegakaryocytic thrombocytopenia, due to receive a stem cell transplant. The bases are TGTGCCAGCAGCCGGACTAGCGGGAGAAAATACGACAATGAGCAGTTCTTC. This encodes CASSRTSGRKYDNEQFF.